The text below deals with one T cell receptor beta chain. The CDR3 runs 13 residues. The ends lost 5 bases at V and 5 bases at J; junction bases unmatched: 4. The germline CDR1 and CDR2 sequences are SGHRS and YFSETQ. This record belongs to a study of blood T cell repertoires in COVID-19. Overall study: In each case, the material was cDNA or gDNA derived from T cells, B-cell-depleted T cells, or PBMCs.

Source study methods: Using reference gene primer amplification, nucleated cell counts were estimated. Generated by immunoSEQ multiplex PCR, the TCRdb table keeps only in-frame clones and is missing some. V, J and clone size derive from that table, while D and trimming were established from the DNA sequence. The table records about 260,000 clones, 83% of them present only once. The chain is built from TRBV5-1 and TRBJ2-7; 10 bases are a match to TRBD1. This clonotype was obtained from a man aged 55 to 70 who had recovered from COVID-19. Source material: peripheral blood. The CDR3 sequence is CASRTGGSNEQYF. As DNA, the CDR3 is TGCGCCAGCAGGACAGGGGGCTCTAACGAGCAGTACTTC.